This T cell receptor beta chain was obtained from a study of cytomegalovirus exposure and HLA in healthy donors. Findings and limits, study-wide: For most subjects, TCR beta sequences were reported to predict HLA-A and HLA-B alleles with accuracy. Later on, an analysis tied around 17,000 TCR beta sequences to HLA alleles at 0.05 false discovery rate. Within the data, a cluster of highly shared sequence variants was likely a sequencing artifact. CMV serostatus was the sole immune exposure data available.

The CDR3 consists of 13 residues. Trimming removed 4 bases at V and 7 bases at J, with 12 bases between. Germline V gives CDR1 SGHDT, CDR2 YYEEEE. Vbeta (60) and Jbeta (13) primers were used in the PCR. Produced via immunoSEQ multiplex PCR; TCRdb's table is partial and in-frame only. This sample carries some 160,000 clones, more than 70% of them seen once, and the ten largest clones take roughly 6.3%. This clone appeared a few times. The antigen remains undetermined. The specimen was PBMCs. This TCR derives from a male donor in good health and CMV-seropositive. The chain carries TRBV5-6 and TRBJ2-4; possibly TRBD1 for D (7 bases). In nucleotides, the CDR3 is TGTGCCAGCAGCGCGGCGGGACAGAACATTCAGTACTTC. Amino acid sequence: CASSAAGQNIQYF.